Listed below are T cell receptor beta chains from one sample, sequenced in a study of shared clonotypes between healthy human individuals. The repertoire was sequenced with immunoSEQ multiplex PCR; TCRdb's copy has only in-frame clones and lacks some. Among some 2.4 million clones listed, roughly 93% were seen once. The material sequenced was naive CD4+ T cells from PBMCs. These receptors were collected from a man between 18 and 29 years old in good health. Some clones in this sample may be carry-over from other donors' samples. Both conserved end residues are part of each CDR3. The D gene is left open where the match is weak. Not every row has a clone size; where given, it reads once, few, many or a size class.

TRBV9	TRBJ2-2	.	few	TGTGCCAGCAGGCCAGGGGCTTACGGGGAGCTGTTTTTT	CASRPGAYGELFF
TRBV7-9	TRBJ2-6	TRBD1	.	TGTGCCAGCAGCCCGGGACAGGGGCGGTCTGGGGCCAACGTCCTGACTTTC	CASSPGQGRSGANVLTF
TRBV5-6	TRBJ2-7	TRBD1	.	TGTGCCAGCAGCCAACAGGGGGCGTACGAGCAGTACTTC	CASSQQGAYEQYF
TRBV29-1	TRBJ2-2	.	.	TGCAGCGTGGCCCGATTGGGCACCGGGGAGCTGTTTTTT	CSVARLGTGELFF
TRBV11-2	TRBJ2-7	.	.	TGTGCCAGCAGCTTAGCGGGGGACCGCTTAGGGGTAGAGTACTTC	CASSLAGDRLGVEYF
TRBV27	TRBJ1-2	TRBD1	.	TGTGCCAGCAGGCAAACAGGGGGCCGGGGCTACACCTTC	CASRQTGGRGYTF
TRBV9	TRBJ1-1	TRBD1	.	TGTGCCAGCAGCGACCGCAGGGGGGGTGAAGCTTTCTTT	CASSDRRGGEAFF
TRBV5-1	TRBJ2-1	TRBD2	.	TGCGCCAGCAGCTTGTTAATCAGCGGGAGTGGGAGTGAGCAGTTCTTC	CASSLLISGSGSEQFF
TRBV7-3	TRBJ2-1	TRBD2	.	TGTGCCAGCAGCTTAGAAGCGGGAGGGCCTCACAATGAGCAGTTCTTC	CASSLEAGGPHNEQFF
TRBV2	TRBJ2-2	TRBD2	once	TGTGCCAGCAGTGAGATGCAGCGGGAGTCGGCCGGGGAGCTGTTTTTT	CASSEMQRESAGELFF
TRBV6-6	TRBJ2-5	TRBD1	.	TGTGCCAGCAGGACAGGGTATGGGGAGACCCAGTACTTC	CASRTGYGETQYF
TRBV20-1	TRBJ2-5	.	.	TGCAGTGGAAGAGCTCGGAGGGAGCAGTACTTC	CSGRARREQYF
TRBV27	TRBJ2-7	.	.	TGTGCCAGCAGCCGGCGGCGGGGACAGACCTACGAGCAGTACTTC	CASSRRRGQTYEQYF
TRBV5-4	TRBJ1-1	.	once	TGTGCCAGCTCCAACGGAGGGAACACTGAAGCTTTCTTT	CASSNGGNTEAFF
TRBV7-9	TRBJ1-5	.	.	TGTGCCAGCAGCTTTGCTAATCAGCCCCAGCATTTT	CASSFANQPQHF
TRBV5-4	TRBJ1-4	TRBD1	.	TGTGCCAGCAGCTTGGGGCGGACAGGGGGAGAAAAACTGTTTTTT	CASSLGRTGGEKLFF
TRBV15	TRBJ1-6	.	.	TGTGCCACCAGCAGAGATGACTCACCCCTCCACTTT	CATSRDDSPLHF
TRBV29-1	TRBJ1-1	.	.	TGCAGCGTTGTTAGTGGGACTAGGGGTTTCTTT	CSVVSGTRGFF
TRBV27	TRBJ2-2	TRBD2	.	TGTGCCAGCAGTTTATTGGCGGGAGGGCCGGGCGGGGAGCTGTTTTTT	CASSLLAGGPGGELFF
TRBV7-9	TRBJ2-7	.	once	TGTGCCAGCAGCTTATACGGGGAGGAATCCTACGAGCAGTACTTC	CASSLYGEESYEQYF